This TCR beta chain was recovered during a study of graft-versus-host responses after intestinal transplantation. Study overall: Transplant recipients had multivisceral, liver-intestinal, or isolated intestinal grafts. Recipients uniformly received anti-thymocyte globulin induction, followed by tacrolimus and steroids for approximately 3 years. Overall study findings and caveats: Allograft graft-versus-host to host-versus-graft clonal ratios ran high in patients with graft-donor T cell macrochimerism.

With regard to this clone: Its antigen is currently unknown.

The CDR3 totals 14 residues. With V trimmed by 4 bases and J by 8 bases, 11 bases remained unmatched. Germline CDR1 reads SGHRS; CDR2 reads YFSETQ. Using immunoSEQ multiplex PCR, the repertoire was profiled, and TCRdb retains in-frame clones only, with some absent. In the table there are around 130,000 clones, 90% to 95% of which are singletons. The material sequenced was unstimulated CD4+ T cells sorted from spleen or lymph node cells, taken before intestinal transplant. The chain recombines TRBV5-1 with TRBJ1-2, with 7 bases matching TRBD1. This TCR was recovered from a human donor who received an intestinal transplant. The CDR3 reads CASSQGGEGRGYTF. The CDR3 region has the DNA TGCGCCAGCAGCCAAGGGGGCGAAGGGAGGGGCTACACCTTC.